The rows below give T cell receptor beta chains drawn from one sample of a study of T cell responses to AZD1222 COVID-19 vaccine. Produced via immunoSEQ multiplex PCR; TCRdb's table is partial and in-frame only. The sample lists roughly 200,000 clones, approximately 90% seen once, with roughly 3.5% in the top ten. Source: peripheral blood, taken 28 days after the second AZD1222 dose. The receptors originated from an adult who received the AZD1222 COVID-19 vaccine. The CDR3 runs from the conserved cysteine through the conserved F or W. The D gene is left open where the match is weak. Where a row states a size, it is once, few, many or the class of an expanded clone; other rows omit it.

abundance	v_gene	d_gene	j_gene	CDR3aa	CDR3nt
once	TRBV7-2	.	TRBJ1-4	CASSSTFTNEKLFF	TGTGCCAGCAGCTCGACCTTCACTAATGAAAAACTGTTTTTT
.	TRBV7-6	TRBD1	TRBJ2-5	CASSFSGTGQETQYF	TGTGCCAGCAGCTTCTCCGGGACAGGCCAAGAGACCCAGTACTTC
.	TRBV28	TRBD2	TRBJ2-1	CASSPLSGAILNEQFF	TGTGCCAGCAGCCCCCTTAGCGGGGCGATCCTCAATGAGCAGTTCTTC
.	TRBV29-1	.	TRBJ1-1	CSVRGRQRTEAFF	TGCAGCGTTAGGGGACGACAGAGGACTGAAGCTTTCTTT
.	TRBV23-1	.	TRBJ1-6	CASSHNDSRGSPLHF	TGCGCCAGCAGTCACAACGACTCCCGAGGTTCACCCCTCCACTTT
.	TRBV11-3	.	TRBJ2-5	CASSRGQQTETQYF	TGTGCCAGCAGCCGAGGACAGCAGACGGAGACCCAGTACTTC
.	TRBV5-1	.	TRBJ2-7	CASNVNGGPTYEQYF	TGCGCCAGCAACGTAAACGGGGGTCCTACCTACGAGCAGTACTTC
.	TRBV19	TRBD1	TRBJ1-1	CASSAVSGGETEAFF	TGTGCCAGTAGCGCAGTGTCAGGGGGGGAGACTGAAGCTTTCTTT
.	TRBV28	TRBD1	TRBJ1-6	CASSLLTGVSSYNSPLHF	TGTGCCAGCAGTTTATTGACAGGGGTGAGCTCCTATAATTCACCCCTCCACTTT
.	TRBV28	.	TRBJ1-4	CASIPSGHPEKLFF	TGTGCCAGCATTCCGTCGGGACATCCCGAAAAACTGTTTTTT
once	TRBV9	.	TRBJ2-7	CASSEAGSSYEQYF	TGTGCCAGCAGCGAGGCAGGTAGCTCCTACGAGCAGTACTTC
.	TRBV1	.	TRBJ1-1	CTIFREGTMDPEAFF	TGCACCATCTTCAGGGAGGGAACCATGGACCCTGAAGCTTTCTTT
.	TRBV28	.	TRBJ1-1	CAIRMKNLNTEAFF	TGTGCCATTCGGATGAAGAACCTCAACACTGAAGCTTTCTTT
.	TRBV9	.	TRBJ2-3	CASSARSSVGTDTQYF	TGTGCCAGCAGCGCCCGTTCTTCCGTGGGCACAGATACGCAGTATTTT
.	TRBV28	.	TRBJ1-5	CASISGPSGNQPQHF	TGTGCCAGCATCTCAGGTCCTTCGGGCAATCAGCCCCAGCATTTT
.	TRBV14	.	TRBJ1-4	CASSQSRGPTNEKLFF	TGTGCCAGCAGCCAATCTAGAGGTCCGACTAATGAAAAACTGTTTTTT
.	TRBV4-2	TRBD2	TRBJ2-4	CASSQDIRLAGVGVTKNIQYF	TGTGCCAGCAGCCAAGATATTCGACTAGCGGGAGTTGGTGTGACCAAAAACATTCAGTACTTC
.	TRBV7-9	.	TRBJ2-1	CASSLGSSGQFF	TGTGCCAGCAGCTTAGGGTCAAGCGGGCAGTTCTTC
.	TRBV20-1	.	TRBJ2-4	CSGGFKNIQYF	TGCAGTGGGGGTTTCAAAAACATTCAGTACTTC
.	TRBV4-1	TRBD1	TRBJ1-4	CASSQGQGPTNEKLFF	TGCGCCAGCAGCCAGGGACAGGGTCCAACTAATGAAAAACTGTTTTTT
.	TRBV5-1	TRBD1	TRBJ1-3	CASRPRGVGGPTTLGNTIYF	TGCGCCAGCAGACCTCGGGGCGTAGGGGGCCCCACCACCCTTGGAAACACCATATATTTT
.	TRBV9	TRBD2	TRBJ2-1	CASSVGREGRNEQFF	TGTGCCAGCAGCGTGGGACGGGAGGGCCGCAATGAGCAGTTCTTC